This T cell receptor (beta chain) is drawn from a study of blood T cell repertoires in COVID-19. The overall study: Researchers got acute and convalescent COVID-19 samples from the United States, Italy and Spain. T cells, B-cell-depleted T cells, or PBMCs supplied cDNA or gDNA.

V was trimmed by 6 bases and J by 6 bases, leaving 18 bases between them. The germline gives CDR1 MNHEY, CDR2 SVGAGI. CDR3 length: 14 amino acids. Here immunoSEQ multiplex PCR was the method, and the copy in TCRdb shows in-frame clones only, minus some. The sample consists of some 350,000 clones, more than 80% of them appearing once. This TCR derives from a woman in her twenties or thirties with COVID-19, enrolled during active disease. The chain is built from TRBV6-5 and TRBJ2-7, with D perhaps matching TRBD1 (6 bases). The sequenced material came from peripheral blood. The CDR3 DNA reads TGTGCCAGCAGCCAAGGACAGTATAGTAGCGAGCAGTACTTC. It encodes CASSQGQYSSEQYF.